This T cell receptor (beta chain) appears in the sequencing data of a study of control samples from healthy donors and cancer patients. Assay used: immunoSEQ multiplex PCR; TCRdb lists only in-frame clones, some missing. The repertoire holds 100,000 or so clones, with more than 75% as singletons. V shed 1 base and J 3 bases; nucleotides not matched to a gene: 6. Germline assignment: CDR1 MGHRA and CDR2 YSYEKL. This CDR3 has 16 residues. This clone occurred once. Sequencing was performed on blood. V usage is TRBV4-1 and J usage is TRBJ2-1; 7 bases align to TRBD1. The TCR was taken from a woman in her sixties in good health. The DNA for the CDR3 is TGCGCCAGCAGCCAAGGCCGGGACAGATACTACAATGAGCAGTTCTTC. Amino acid sequence: CASSQGRDRYYNEQFF.